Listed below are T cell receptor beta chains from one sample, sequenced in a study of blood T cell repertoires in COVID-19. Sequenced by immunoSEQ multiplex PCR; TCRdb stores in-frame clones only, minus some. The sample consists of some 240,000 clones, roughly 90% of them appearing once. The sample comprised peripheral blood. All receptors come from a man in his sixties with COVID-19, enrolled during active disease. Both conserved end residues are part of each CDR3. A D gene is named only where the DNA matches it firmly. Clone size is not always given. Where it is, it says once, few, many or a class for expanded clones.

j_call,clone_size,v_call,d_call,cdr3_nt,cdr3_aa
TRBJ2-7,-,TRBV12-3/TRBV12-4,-,TGTGCCAGCAGTGGCTCGGGGGAGCAGTACTTC,CASSGSGEQYF
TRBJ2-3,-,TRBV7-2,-,TGTGCCAGCAGCTTAGACCGGGATTGGAACACAGATACGCAGTATTTT,CASSLDRDWNTDTQYF
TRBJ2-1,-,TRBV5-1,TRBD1,TGCGCCAGCAGCTTTTACAGGGGCCCAGAACTGAACAATGAGCAGTTCTTC,CASSFYRGPELNNEQFF
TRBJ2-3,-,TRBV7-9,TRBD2,TGTGCCAGCAGCTTAGAGTGGTTATTAGCGGGGACCCCGGATACGCAGTATTTT,CASSLEWLLAGTPDTQYF
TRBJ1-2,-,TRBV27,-,TGTGCCAGCAGTGAGAAGGGGTATGGCTACACCTTC,CASSEKGYGYTF
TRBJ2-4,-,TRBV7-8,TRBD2,TGTGCCAGCAGCTTAGAACTAGCGACGACCAAAAACATTCAGTACTTC,CASSLELATTKNIQYF
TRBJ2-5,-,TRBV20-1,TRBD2,TGCAGTGCTAGTAGCGGGTCTTATGAGACCCAGTACTTC,CSASSGSYETQYF
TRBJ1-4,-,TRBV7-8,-,TGTGCCAGCACTTCGGTGGGGGCTAGGGAAAAACTGTTTTTT,CASTSVGAREKLFF
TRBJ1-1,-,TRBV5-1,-,TGCGCCAGCAGCACCGGGGTAGAGGGGAGGACTGAAGCTTTCTTT,CASSTGVEGRTEAFF
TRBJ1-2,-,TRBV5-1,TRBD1,TGCGCCAGCAGCTTTGTCCGGGACAGCATAAACTATGGCTACACCTTC,CASSFVRDSINYGYTF
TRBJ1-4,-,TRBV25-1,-,TGTGCCAGCAATTACCCGGGATCCCCACTGTTTTTT,CASNYPGSPLFF
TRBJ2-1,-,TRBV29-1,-,TGCAGCGCGAGGGGGTCCGCAGGGGTCCACTCCTACAATGAGCAGTTCTTC,CSARGSAGVHSYNEQFF
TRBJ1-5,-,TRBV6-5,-,TGTGCCAGCAGTTACACCCGTCAACGCCTACAGGGAAATCAGCATTTT,CASSYTRQRLQGNQHF
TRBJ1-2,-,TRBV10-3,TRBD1,TGTGCCATCAGTGCCGCAGGGGGCACCTATGGCTACACCTTC,CAISAAGGTYGYTF
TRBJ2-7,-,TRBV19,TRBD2,TGTGCCAGTAGTATAAATCGACTAGCGGGACACGAGCAGTACTTC,CASSINRLAGHEQYF
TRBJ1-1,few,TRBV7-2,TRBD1,TGTGCCAGCGGCTCAGGGGGCGTGGGCACTGAAGCTTTCTTT,CASGSGGVGTEAFF
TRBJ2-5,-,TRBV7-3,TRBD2,TGTGCCAGCAGCTTAGGCGGGGGGGCCGGAGAGACCCAGTACTTC,CASSLGGGAGETQYF
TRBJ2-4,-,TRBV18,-,TGTGCCAGCTGTAACTCGGCAGGAGCCAAAAACATTCAGTACTTC,CASCNSAGAKNIQYF
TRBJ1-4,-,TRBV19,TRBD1,TGTGCCAGTATTCTTACTGGGACAGGGAATGAAAAACTGTTTTTT,CASILTGTGNEKLFF
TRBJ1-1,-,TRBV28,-,TGTGCCAGCAGTGTTAGCTTCCTTACTGAAGCTTTCTTT,CASSVSFLTEAFF
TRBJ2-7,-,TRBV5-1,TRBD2,TGCGCCAGCAGCTTCTCCCTAGCGGGGGGGCGCGAGCAGTACTTC,CASSFSLAGGREQYF
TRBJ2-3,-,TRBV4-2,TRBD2,TGTGCCAGCAGCCAAGATAGCGGGAGTAACACAGATACGCAGTATTTT,CASSQDSGSNTDTQYF
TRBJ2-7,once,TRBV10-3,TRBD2,TGTGCCATCAGTGGATCTAGCGGGGGGATCTACGAGCAGTACTTC,CAISGSSGGIYEQYF
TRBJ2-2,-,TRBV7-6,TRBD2,TGTGCCAGCAGCGCCCGACTAGCGGGAGGGCCCGGGGAGCTGTTTTTT,CASSARLAGGPGELFF
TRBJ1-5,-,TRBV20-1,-,TGCAGTGCTAGTAGGGCAGGGACGGGGGATCAGCCCCAGCATTTT,CSASRAGTGDQPQHF
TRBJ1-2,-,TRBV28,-,TGTGCCAGCAGTTTTCGTAGTAACTATGGCTACACCTTC,CASSFRSNYGYTF
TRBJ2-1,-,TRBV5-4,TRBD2,TGTGCCAGCAGCCTTCGATCGCTAGCGGGAGCTAATGAGCAGTTCTTC,CASSLRSLAGANEQFF
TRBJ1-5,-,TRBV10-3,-,TGTGCCATCAGTGAAACGGGAGGGGGCAATCAGCCCCAGCATTTT,CAISETGGGNQPQHF
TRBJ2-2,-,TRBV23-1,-,TGCGCCAGCAGTCAATCAAGGCAGGCACCAAACGGTGGGGAGCTGTTTTTT,CASSQSRQAPNGGELFF
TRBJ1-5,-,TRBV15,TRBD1,TGTGCCACCAGCAGGGACAGGGGTGGTCAGCCCCAGCATTTT,CATSRDRGGQPQHF
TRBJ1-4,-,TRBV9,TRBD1,TGTGCCAGCAGCCTACAGGGGGTTAAGGCTAATGAAAAACTGTTTTTT,CASSLQGVKANEKLFF
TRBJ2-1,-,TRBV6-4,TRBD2,TGTGCCAGCAGTCGTACTCTAGCGGGAGGGTACAATGAGCAGTTCTTC,CASSRTLAGGYNEQFF
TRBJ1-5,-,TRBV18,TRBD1,TGTGCCAGCTCACCACGAACAGGGGAGAGTCAGCCCCAGCATTTT,CASSPRTGESQPQHF
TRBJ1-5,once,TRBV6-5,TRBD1,TGTGCCAGCAGTTACTTCAGCAGGGGGCCGAATCAGCCCCAGCATTTT,CASSYFSRGPNQPQHF
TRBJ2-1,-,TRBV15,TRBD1,TGTGCCACCAGCAGGGAGTATTTTGGACAGGGGGCCGTGGGGCAGTTCTTC,CATSREYFGQGAVGQFF
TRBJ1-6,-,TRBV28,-,TGTGCCAGCAGTCCCCTCTTCAGGTCACCCCTCCACTTT,CASSPLFRSPLHF
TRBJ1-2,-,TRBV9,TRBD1,TGTGCCAGCAGCGTGGGGACAGGGGCGCGGGGGTATGGCTACACCTTC,CASSVGTGARGYGYTF